The present TCR beta chain was sequenced within a study of CD8 T cells in Susac syndrome. Study-level points and caveats: Only a relatively small number of individuals were included in the TCR sequencing and HLA analysis.

The multiple sclerosis controls were treatment-naive patients, and their relapsing-remitting disease was stable or active. Negative isolation yielded the CD8+ and CD4+ T cells, while FACS enriched the TEMRA cells. Comments on this clonotype: Its antigen is not known.

With random hexamers, reverse transcription was performed on roughly 0.5 to 1 ug of RNA. TCRdb reprocessed the immunoSEQ multiplex PCR reads via MiXCR and lists one record per CDR3 protein. Among around 180,000 distinct CDR3 sequences listed, over 85% were seen once. Trimming removed 0 bases from V and 1 base from J, with 3 bases in between. The V gene's germline CDR1 is DFQATT and CDR2 SNEGSKA (reference sequence). The CDR3 is 12 residues long. Material for sequencing was CD4+ T cells from PBMCs. This TCR came from a human donor with multiple sclerosis. V and J are TRBV20-1 and TRBJ1-1, with D unresolved. CDR3 DNA: TGCAGTGCTAGAGAGGGGAACACTGAAGCTTTCTTT. Its protein product is CSAREGNTEAFF.